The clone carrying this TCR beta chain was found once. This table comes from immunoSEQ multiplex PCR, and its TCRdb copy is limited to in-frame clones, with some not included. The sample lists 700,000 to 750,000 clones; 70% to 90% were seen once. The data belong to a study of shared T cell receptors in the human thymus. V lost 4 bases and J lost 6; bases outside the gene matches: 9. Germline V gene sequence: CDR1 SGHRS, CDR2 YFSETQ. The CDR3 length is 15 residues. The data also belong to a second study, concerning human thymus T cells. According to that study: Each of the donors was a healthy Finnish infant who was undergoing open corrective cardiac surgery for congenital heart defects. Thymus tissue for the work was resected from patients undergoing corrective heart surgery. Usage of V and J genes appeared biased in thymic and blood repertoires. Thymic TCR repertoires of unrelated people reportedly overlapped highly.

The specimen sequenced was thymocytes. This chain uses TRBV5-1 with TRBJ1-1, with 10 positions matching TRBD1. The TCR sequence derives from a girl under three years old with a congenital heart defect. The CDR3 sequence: CASSGTGEERPEAFF. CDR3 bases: TGCGCCAGCAGCGGGACAGGGGAGGAAAGGCCTGAAGCTTTCTTT.